This TCR beta chain stems from a study of OX40 agonist ivuxolimab in advanced cancers. Study at large: Ivuxolimab, an agonist antibody against OX40 (CD134), was given to patients. Those enrolled were around 87% male, with a mean age of approximately 60 years and ages from roughly 20 to 90.

The CDR3 extends over 15 amino acids. Measured with immunoSEQ multiplex PCR; TCRdb has only the in-frame clones, and not every one. The data contain tens of thousands of clones, about 88% of them singletons. This clonotype was sampled from an adult with an advanced solid tumor such as melanoma, head and neck, liver or kidney cancer. Source: CD4+ or CD8+ T cells sorted from blood, taken in a trial of the OX40 agonist ivuxolimab. This chain links TRBV21-1 with TRBJ1-5; the table assigns TRBD1, which was not confirmed against the DNA. TRBV21-1 is assigned pseudogene status. Written as DNA, the CDR3 is TGTGCCAGCAGCCCGTACCCAGGGGTGGGTCAGCCCCAGCATTTT. Translating gives CASSPYPGVGQPQHF.